These T cell receptor beta chains were read from a single sample in a study of cytomegalovirus exposure and HLA in healthy donors. Here immunoSEQ multiplex PCR was the method, and the copy in TCRdb shows in-frame clones only, minus some. The sample lists some 190,000 clones; around 85% were seen once. The source material was PBMCs. The source of these receptors is a young man in good health and CMV-seronegative. Each CDR3 is given with its conserved first and last residue. A D gene is named only where the DNA matches it firmly. The size of a clone is reported for some rows only, either as once, few or many, or as a class for expanded clones.

TGCGCCAGCAGTGAGTCGGGACAGATCTCTGATACGCAGTATTTT,CASSESGQISDTQYF,TRBD1,TRBJ2-3,TRBV10-1,few
TGCAGCGGGATGGGACAGGGGGAGTCATACGAGCAGTACTTC,CSGMGQGESYEQYF,TRBD1,TRBJ2-7,TRBV29-1,-
TGTGCCAGCAGTGAGGCCCGTTACCCTTATAGCAATCAGCCCCAGCATTTT,CASSEARYPYSNQPQHF,-,TRBJ1-5,TRBV2,-
TGTGCCAGCAGCTTGGACGGGACTAGCGCAGCCTACGAGCAGTACTTC,CASSLDGTSAAYEQYF,TRBD2,TRBJ2-7,TRBV7-2,-
TGTGCCAGCAGCGCCGTAGTGGACAGGGCTCGATCCACTGAAGCTTTCTTT,CASSAVVDRARSTEAFF,TRBD1,TRBJ1-1,TRBV9,-
TGCGCCAGCAGCTTGGAAGGGAGGGACATTCAGTACTTC,CASSLEGRDIQYF,TRBD2,TRBJ2-4,TRBV5-1,-
TGCGCCAGCAGCCGGGGGGCTAGCGGAGCTAGCACAGATACGCAGTATTTT,CASSRGASGASTDTQYF,-,TRBJ2-3,TRBV5-1,-
TGTGCCAGCAGCCCCGGGACAGGGCCCGGGGAGCTGTTTTTT,CASSPGTGPGELFF,TRBD1,TRBJ2-2,TRBV11-2,-
TGTGCCAGCAGCACCCAAGCGGGGGGGCGGTCAGATACGCAGTATTTT,CASSTQAGGRSDTQYF,TRBD2,TRBJ2-3,TRBV7-2,few
TGTGCCAGCAGCTTATTAGCGGGAGCTCCCACAGATACGCAGTATTTT,CASSLLAGAPTDTQYF,TRBD2,TRBJ2-3,TRBV7-3,-
TGTGCCAGCAGCGACTTACTAGCGGGGAGATACAATGAGCAGTTCTTC,CASSDLLAGRYNEQFF,TRBD2,TRBJ2-1,TRBV9,-
TGTGCCAGCAGCTCTAGCGGGGGGGCCGAAGAGCAGTACTTC,CASSSSGGAEEQYF,TRBD2,TRBJ2-7,TRBV13,-
TGCGCCAGCAGCCAAGGAGCGGGGGCCACAGATACGCAGTATTTT,CASSQGAGATDTQYF,TRBD2,TRBJ2-3,TRBV4-3,-
TGTGCCAGCAGCTCTCGGACTAGCGGGGCGAACACCGGGGAGCTGTTTTTT,CASSSRTSGANTGELFF,TRBD2,TRBJ2-2,TRBV7-2,-
TGTGCCTGGAGTGCCCGCCGGGGCGGGGCGGGGGGCAATCAGCCCCAGCATTTT,CAWSARRGGAGGNQPQHF,-,TRBJ1-5,TRBV30,once
TGTGCCAGTAGTATTCATTTGACTAGCGGGAGCACAGATACGCAGTATTTT,CASSIHLTSGSTDTQYF,TRBD2,TRBJ2-3,TRBV19,once
TGTGCCAGCAGCTTTGCCGGACTCAGGGGGCGGAGAGAGACCCAGTACTTC,CASSFAGLRGRRETQYF,TRBD1,TRBJ2-5,TRBV7-2,-
TGTGCCAGCAGTTCAACAGGGGGGGGATCAGTGGCCAATGAGCAGTTCTTC,CASSSTGGGSVANEQFF,-,TRBJ2-1,TRBV27,-
TGTGCCAGCAGCTTGGAGCGGGAGTCCAATGAGCAGTTCTTC,CASSLERESNEQFF,TRBD2,TRBJ2-1,TRBV11-2,-
TGTGCCAGCAGCTCTGGGACTAGCGGGGGGGCCTATCGGGCAGATACGCAGTATTTT,CASSSGTSGGAYRADTQYF,TRBD2,TRBJ2-3,TRBV13,-
TGTGCCAGCAGTTACTCGTCTCCTGAAGCTTTCTTT,CASSYSSPEAFF,-,TRBJ1-1,TRBV6-6,-
TGTGCCAGCAGCAACGACAGGGCTGGGGGGGAGACCCAGTACTTC,CASSNDRAGGETQYF,-,TRBJ2-5,TRBV4-2,-
TGTGCTAGCAGCTTAGGGGGGGGCGGTGGCACAGATACGCAGTATTTT,CASSLGGGGGTDTQYF,-,TRBJ2-3,TRBV7-7,-
TGTGCCAGCAGTAGGGGGGGACAGGGGGCGTCCCAGTACTTC,CASSRGGQGASQYF,TRBD1,TRBJ2-5,TRBV6-1,-
TGTGCCAGTAGTATCCCGGGACAGGGAGGTTACGAGCAGTACTTC,CASSIPGQGGYEQYF,TRBD1,TRBJ2-7,TRBV19,-
TGTGCCAGCAGTTTAGGGCAGGGTTTTTACGAGCAGTACTTC,CASSLGQGFYEQYF,-,TRBJ2-7,TRBV27,-
TGTGCCAGCAGCTTGGGGTCGATAGCGGGGGGGTACAATGAGCAGTTCTTC,CASSLGSIAGGYNEQFF,TRBD2,TRBJ2-1,TRBV5-8,-
TGTGCCATACAGGATAATGATTACGAGCAGTACTTC,CAIQDNDYEQYF,-,TRBJ2-7,TRBV10-3,-
TGTGCTAGTGGTTTGTTCATCTATTCGACGGGAGGGGGTACCGGGGAGCTGTTTTTT,CASGLFIYSTGGGTGELFF,TRBD2,TRBJ2-2,TRBV12-5,-
TGTGCCAGCAGCCCATCGCGAGGGGGACAGGGAGGATATGGCTACACCTTC,CASSPSRGGQGGYGYTF,TRBD1,TRBJ1-2,TRBV7-2,-
TGTGCCAGCAGCTCAAGTCGCGGGCGGACGGAATCCTATAATTCACCCCTCCACTTT,CASSSSRGRTESYNSPLHF,-,TRBJ1-6,TRBV5-4,-
TGTGCCAGCAGCCTCCAGCGCGGCCCAGCGAAGACAGATACGCAGTATTTT,CASSLQRGPAKTDTQYF,-,TRBJ2-3,TRBV7-9,-
TGTGCCAGCAGCACAGGACAGGGGAAGAGAGATACGCAGTATTTT,CASSTGQGKRDTQYF,TRBD1,TRBJ2-3,TRBV5-6,-
TGCAGCGTTGCTTTGGGGGGGCTGTACGACTTC,CSVALGGLYDF,-,TRBJ2-7,TRBV29-1,-
TGTGCCAGCAGTTTAGGTCGGGGTTCCTCTCGAGAGCAGTACTTC,CASSLGRGSSREQYF,-,TRBJ2-7,TRBV27,-
TGTGCCAGCGCCACAGGACGTAAGCAGGGTAGCTACACCTTC,CASATGRKQGSYTF,-,TRBJ1-2,TRBV6-5,-
TGCGCCAGCAGCCAAGAAAGGCTTGCGGGGGCTTTCTACGAGCAGTACTTC,CASSQERLAGAFYEQYF,-,TRBJ2-7,TRBV4-3,-
TGTGCCAGCAGCTTAGGGCTAGCGAACACAGATACGCAGTATTTT,CASSLGLANTDTQYF,-,TRBJ2-3,TRBV7-6,once
TGTGCCAGTCGACAGGGAGGAGATCAGCCCCAGCATTTT,CASRQGGDQPQHF,TRBD1,TRBJ1-5,TRBV10-3,-
TGTGCCAGCTCACCATCCGGAACAGGGACCTATGGCTACACCTTC,CASSPSGTGTYGYTF,-,TRBJ1-2,TRBV18,-
TGTGCCAGTAGTTCGACGACAGGGGCCTGGGGTCAGCCCCAGCATTTT,CASSSTTGAWGQPQHF,TRBD1,TRBJ1-5,TRBV19,-
TGTGCCAGCACCCTGAGGGGACAGCCGAACTTGAGGGATTCACCCCTCCACTTT,CASTLRGQPNLRDSPLHF,TRBD1,TRBJ1-6,TRBV27,-
TGTGCCAGCAGCTTTGGGACAGGAAGACCCGGGGAGCTGTTTTTT,CASSFGTGRPGELFF,TRBD1,TRBJ2-2,TRBV5-4,-
TGTGCCAGCAGAGTCGGGATCCACGAGCAGTACTTC,CASRVGIHEQYF,-,TRBJ2-7,TRBV5-8,-
TGTGCCATCGGCAGAACCTCCAATCAGCCCCAGCATTTT,CAIGRTSNQPQHF,-,TRBJ1-5,TRBV10-3,-
TGTGCCTGGAGCTACCCTTATACGCAGTATTTT,CAWSYPYTQYF,-,TRBJ2-3,TRBV30,-
TGTGCCAGCACTAAACAGAGCTCCTATAATTCACCCCTCCACTTT,CASTKQSSYNSPLHF,-,TRBJ1-6,TRBV25-1,-
TGTGCCAGCAGTTTATCTTGGGGGGGCCCCTACGAGCAGTACTTC,CASSLSWGGPYEQYF,-,TRBJ2-7,TRBV27,-
TGTGCCAGCAGCTTGGAGGCGGGGGGGGACACTGAAGCTTTCTTT,CASSLEAGGDTEAFF,-,TRBJ1-1,TRBV5-5,-
TGTGCCAGCACCAACCTCGGGACAGCTAAATACGAGCAGTACTTC,CASTNLGTAKYEQYF,TRBD1,TRBJ2-7,TRBV27,few
TGTGCCAGCAGTGATAGGACAGGGGTAAGTCAGCCCCAGCATTTT,CASSDRTGVSQPQHF,TRBD1,TRBJ1-5,TRBV2,-
TGTGACTGCGGACAGCGATTAAATGAAAAACTGTTTTTT,CDCGQRLNEKLFF,-,TRBJ1-4,TRBV5-4,-